One and the same sample provided the 24 T cell receptor beta chains below, sequenced in a study of cytomegalovirus exposure and HLA in healthy donors. The PCR was carried out with 60 Vbeta primers and 13 Jbeta primers. Generated by immunoSEQ multiplex PCR, the TCRdb table keeps only in-frame clones and is missing some. Among about 180,000 clones, approximately 80% were seen once, and the ten largest hold under 1.5%. Sequencing input: PBMCs. The receptors were gathered from a girl aged 10 to 17 in good health and CMV-seropositive.

The chain combines TRBV7-6 with TRBJ2-7; 8 nucleotides line up with TRBD1. The CDR3 has 12 amino acids. From germline, CDR1 is SGHVS and CDR2 FNYEAQ. V gave up 2 bases and J gave up 7 bases; unmatched junction bases: 1. The CDR3 reads CASSLRTGEQYF. CDR3 nucleotide sequence: TGTGCCAGCAGCTTAAGGACAGGGGAGCAGTACTTC.

This chain uses TRBV19 with TRBJ1-5, with 11 bases identical to TRBD1. The V gene end was trimmed by 5 bases and the J gene end by 6 bases; junction bases not matched to a gene: 15. This CDR3 spans 18 amino acids. The germline CDR1 and CDR2 sequences are LNHDA and SQIVND (reference sequence). The CDR3 DNA reads as TGTGCCAGTAGTCCTAGAATAGCGGACAGGGGGCCGGGTCAGCCCCAGCATTTT. Protein product: CASSPRIADRGPGQPQHF.

This clone was seen a handful of times. This chain links TRBV6-1 with TRBJ2-7; 8 bases are a match to TRBD2. CDR3 length equals 15 residues. J gave up 1 base and V 3 bases, and 5 bases lay outside the gene matches. Looked up from germline, CDR1 is MNHNS and CDR2 is SASEGT. In DNA form, the CDR3 reads TGTGCCAGCAGTGAGAGCGGGAGCGAGTCCTACGAGCAGTACTTC. Protein sequence: CASSESGSESYEQYF.

The chain carries TRBV7-9 and TRBJ2-5, with 16 bases lining up with TRBD2. Germline V CDR1 and CDR2: SEHNR, FQNEAQ (reference sequence). The V gene end was trimmed by 6 bases and the J gene end by 1 base; junction bases not matched to a gene: 5. The CDR3 runs 17 residues. The CDR3 is CASRPGLAGGIQETQYF. CDR3 DNA: TGTGCCAGCAGACCGGGACTAGCGGGAGGGATCCAAGAGACCCAGTACTTC.

The rearrangement links TRBV27 to TRBJ1-5; 7 positions match TRBD1. This CDR3 contains 17 residues. Looked up from germline, CDR1 is MNHEY and CDR2 is SMNVEV (reference sequence). After removal of 6 bases from V and 7 bases from J, the junction contained 18 bases not matched to a gene. CDR3 loop: CASSPLGQVRFSQPQHF. In nucleotides, the CDR3 is TGTGCCAGCAGCCCCCTAGGACAGGTCCGTTTTTCCCAGCCCCAGCATTTT.

This clone was detected only a few times. J is TRBJ2-2 and V is TRBV2; 7 nucleotides match TRBD1. The CDR3 runs to 14 residues. Germline V CDR1 and CDR2: SNHLY, FYNNEI. V lost 5 bases to trimming and J lost 4 bases; unmatched junction nucleotides: 4. Here the CDR3 DNA reads TGTGCCAGCAGTCTGACAGGGACCACCGGGGAGCTGTTTTTT. It translates to CASSLTGTTGELFF.

The chain combines TRBV5-1 with TRBJ2-6; 13 positions match TRBD2. The CDR3 has 18 residues. Germline CDR1 SGHRS, CDR2 YFSETQ. V gave up 0 bases and J gave up 3 bases; unmatched junction bases: 3. Here the CDR3 DNA reads TGCGCCAGCAGCTTGGCGGGACTAGCGGGGTATGGGGCCAACGTCCTGACTTTC. It codes for CASSLAGLAGYGANVLTF.

This chain uses TRBV2 with TRBJ2-7; D is unclear. CDR3 length: 11 residues. With 8 bases removed from V and 0 bases from J, the gap between germline ends came to 5 bases. Germline V CDR1 and CDR2: SNHLY, FYNNEI. This chain's CDR3 is CASLLSYEQYF. CDR3 sequence (DNA): TGTGCCAGCCTACTCTCCTACGAGCAGTACTTC. The full variable domain, in which reference TRBV2 and TRBJ2-7 provide the parts outside the CDR3, is EPEVTQTPSHQVTQMGQEVILRCVPISNHLYFYWYRQILGQKVEFLVSFYNNEISEKSEIFDDQFSVERPDGSNFTLKIRSTKLEDSAMYFCASLLSYEQYFGPGTRLTVT.

This clone was counted a single time. The gene calls are TRBV19 and TRBJ1-2; TRBD1 matches 7 bases. The V segment lost 4 bases and the J segment 4 bases; nucleotides outside the gene matches: 9. Germline lookup yields CDR1 LNHDA and CDR2 SQIVND (reference sequence). CDR3 length: 15 residues. The CDR3 DNA follows: TGTGCCAGTAGTAACGACAGGGCCCGAGGCTATGGCTACACCTTC. Its protein is CASSNDRARGYGYTF. The variable domain in full, completed from reference TRBV19 and TRBJ1-2, reads DGGITQSPKYLFRKEGQNVTLSCEQNLNHDAMYWYRQDPGQGLRLIYYSQIVNDFQKGDIAEGYSVSREKKESFPLTVTSAQKNPTAFYLCASSNDRARGYGYTFGSGTRLTVV.

The chain employs TRBV4-1 and TRBJ2-7; tentative D call: TRBD2 (6 bases). The CDR3 sequence is 17 residues long. Trimming removed 6 bases at V and 4 bases at J, with 25 bases between. The germline gives CDR1 MGHRA, CDR2 YSYEKL. The CDR3 reads CASRTDEAGTLSYEQYF. The CDR3 region has the DNA TGCGCCAGCAGGACGGATGAAGCCGGGACTTTAAGTTACGAGCAGTACTTC.

The V gene is TRBV5-1, the J gene TRBJ2-2; D possibly corresponds to TRBD2 (6 bases). V lost 4 bases to trimming and J lost 0 bases, with 10 bases between them. Germline V gene lookup returns CDR1 SGHRS and CDR2 YFSETQ. The CDR3 consists of 15 residues. The CDR3 loop reads CASSRRDPNTGELFF. The CDR3 nucleotides are TGCGCCAGCAGCCGGCGGGACCCGAACACCGGGGAGCTGTTTTTT. Variable domain in full (rest from reference TRBV5-1 and TRBJ2-2): KAGVTQTPRYLIKTRGQQVTLSCSPISGHRSVSWYQQTPGQGLQFLFEYFSETQRNKGNFPGRFSGRQFSNSRSEMNVSTLELGDSALYLCASSRRDPNTGELFFGEGSRLTVL.

This chain links TRBV27 with TRBJ2-3, with a possible D match to TRBD1 (6 bases). V gave up 4 bases and J gave up 7 bases, with 9 bases separating them. Germline CDR1 is MNHEY and CDR2 is SMNVEV (reference sequence). The CDR3 is 12 amino acids. As DNA, the CDR3 is TGTGCCAGCAGTTCTCAGGGGTATACGCAGTATTTT. Amino acid sequence: CASSSQGYTQYF.

The V call is TRBV5-1, the J call TRBJ1-2; 7 bases agree with TRBD1. In germline, CDR1 is SGHRS, CDR2 YFSETQ. J was trimmed by 8 bases and V by 0 bases; bases with no gene match: 7. This CDR3 has 14 amino acids. CDR3 protein: CASSLDRGEEGYTF. For the CDR3, the DNA is TGCGCCAGCAGCTTGGACAGGGGAGAGGAAGGCTACACCTTC.

This rearrangement joins TRBV6-1 to TRBJ2-7; the match to TRBD2 covers 12 bases. Trimming took 8 bases from V and 6 from J; bases not matched to a gene: 8. This CDR3 comprises 14 residues. Germline V gene lookup returns CDR1 MNHNS and CDR2 SASEGT. CDR3 protein: CASGTSGRLVEQYF. DNA for the CDR3: TGTGCCAGCGGTACTAGCGGGAGGTTGGTCGAGCAGTACTTC.

The V call is TRBV11-2, the J call TRBJ2-7; possibly TRBD1 for D (6 bases). This CDR3 region has 14 residues. V was shortened by 1 base and J by 5 bases, with 12 bases between the two germline ends. Germline CDR1 is SGHAT and CDR2 is FQNNGV. In DNA, the CDR3 is TGTGCCAGCAGCTTAGTATGGGACACCGACGAGCAGTACTTC. As protein: CASSLVWDTDEQYF.

This chain joins TRBV30 and TRBJ1-5; D perhaps matches TRBD1 (6 bases). The V and J ends lost 3 bases and 0 bases respectively, with 12 bases between them. The CDR3 length is 15 residues. Per the germline V gene, CDR1 is GTSNPN and CDR2 is SVGIG (reference sequence). CDR3 nucleotide sequence: TGTGCCTGGAGGTCAGGGACACTTAGCAATCAGCCCCAGCATTTT. Its translation: CAWRSGTLSNQPQHF.

The genes are TRBV28 and TRBJ2-5, with D possibly matching TRBD1 (6 bases). The CDR3 runs to 14 residues. From germline, CDR1 is MDHEN and CDR2 SYDVKM. The V and J ends lost 3 bases and 1 base respectively, with 9 bases between them. CDR3 amino acids: CASSFGQIQETQYF. The CDR3 DNA is TGTGCCAGCAGTTTTGGACAGATCCAAGAGACCCAGTACTTC.

This clone was seen more than once but under ten times. Relative to the germline gene, one junction end is altered; a read error may explain this. This sequence joins TRBV6-1 and TRBJ1-2, with no clear D. From germline, CDR1 is MNHNS and CDR2 SASEGT. The CDR3 spans 11 residues. Here the CDR3 reads CASSEAEAVYF. CDR3 DNA sequence: TGTGCCAGCAGTGAGGCGGAAGCTGTTTACTTC.

The chain has TRBV6-1 and TRBJ1-1; TRBD1 is a possible D gene (5 bases). The CDR3 is 15 residues long. Trimming shortened V by 6 bases and J by 1 base, and 15 bases separated the two germline ends. Germline lookup yields CDR1 MNHNS and CDR2 SASEGT. The CDR3 spells CASSEGWGGNTEAFF. CDR3 DNA: TGTGCCAGCAGCGAGGGTTGGGGGGGGAACACTGAAGCTTTCTTT.

Only a few counts were recorded for this clone. The genes are TRBV14 and TRBJ1-4, with a weak D call TRBD1 (5 bases). This CDR3 contains 16 residues. Trimming pared 5 bases from V and 6 bases from J, leaving 19 bases between. Germline V gene data show CDR1 as SGHDN and CDR2 as FVKESK. CDR3 protein: CASSYTTVAGDEKLFF. The CDR3 DNA is TGTGCCAGCAGCTACACAACAGTCGCGGGGGATGAAAAACTGTTTTTT.

This clone came up once. V is TRBV7-3 and J is TRBJ2-3; 9 bases are shared with TRBD2. The CDR3 contains 15 residues. The germline V gene has CDR1 SGHTA and CDR2 FQGTGA. Losses at the gene ends were 0 bases for V and 4 bases for J; bases not matched to a gene: 2. The CDR3: CASSLTSGSPDTQYF. CDR3 in DNA: TGTGCCAGCAGCTTAACTAGCGGGAGCCCAGATACGCAGTATTTT. Combining the CDR3 with reference TRBV7-3 and TRBJ2-3 gives the whole variable domain GAGVSQTPSNKVTEKGKYVELRCDPISGHTALYWYRQSLGQGPEFLIYFQGTGAADDSGLPNDRFFAVRPEGSVSTLKIQRTERGDSAVYLCASSLTSGSPDTQYFGPGTRLTVL.

The chain recombines TRBV19 with TRBJ2-1; possible D gene TRBD2, 6 bases. Trimming removed 5 bases from V and 4 bases from J, with 12 bases in between. This CDR3 contains 14 residues. The germline gives CDR1 LNHDA, CDR2 SQIVND (reference sequence). The CDR3 sequence: CASSLREIYNEQFF. The DNA of the CDR3 is TGTGCCAGTAGTTTACGGGAGATTTACAATGAGCAGTTCTTC.

The chain couples TRBV4-1 to TRBJ1-5; TRBD1 might be the D (6 bases). The CDR3 covers 13 residues. V gave up 0 bases and J gave up 6 bases, with 6 bases separating them. Germline V CDR1 and CDR2: MGHRA, YSYEKL. Here the CDR3 reads CASSQDRGQPQHF. The CDR3 DNA follows: TGCGCCAGCAGCCAAGACAGGGGTCAGCCCCAGCATTTT.

This clone was seen only a few times. The chain has TRBV29-1 and TRBJ2-7; TRBD2 agrees at 7 bases. V lost 6 bases to trimming and J lost 4 bases; unmatched junction nucleotides: 12. The CDR3 consists of 14 residues. Germline V gene data show CDR1 as SQVTM and CDR2 as ANQGSEA. CDR3 protein: CSVQGLGGMYEQYF. Written as DNA, the CDR3 is TGCAGCGTCCAAGGACTGGGAGGGATGTACGAGCAGTACTTC.